The 4 T cell receptor beta chains below come from one sample, sequenced in a study of shared clonotypes between healthy human individuals. Only in-frame clones appear in the TCRdb table, and some are missing; sequencing was by immunoSEQ multiplex PCR. This table has approximately 1,500,000 clones, 98% appearing once. Specimen: naive CD4+ T cells sorted from blood. Indicated subset: CD45RA+ positively selected. These receptors all come from a man aged 25-45 years in good health.

This clone was detected only a few times. CDR3 DNA: TGTGCCAGCAGCACACAGGGCAATCAGCCCCAGCATTTT. It is translated as CASSTQGNQPQHF. The chain recombines TRBV21-1 with TRBJ1-5; the DNA was not compared with TRBD1, the D call given in the table. TRBV21-1 is described as a pseudogene. The CDR3 covers 13 residues.

This clone was detected once. This rearrangement joins TRBV6-6 to TRBJ2-1; the D is unclear. The germline gives CDR1 MNHNY, CDR2 SVGAGI (reference sequence). Trimming took off 2 bases at V and 5 bases at J, with 4 bases between the two ends. The CDR3 is 12 residues long. The CDR3 spells CASSYVDNEQFF. The CDR3, as DNA: TGTGCCAGCAGTTACGTAGACAATGAGCAGTTCTTC.

The chain has TRBV10-2 and TRBJ2-7, with 7 bases matching TRBD1. The germline CDR1 and CDR2 sequences are WSHSY and SAAADI. V lost 10 bases, J lost 3 bases, and 6 bases stayed unmatched. CDR3 length: 12 amino acids. CDR3 nucleotide sequence: TGCGCCACCTCGACAGGGAGCTACGAGCAGTACTTC. It encodes CATSTGSYEQYF.

The J gene is TRBJ2-5, the V gene TRBV11-2; 8 bases line up with TRBD1. The V segment lost 1 base and the J segment 6 bases; nucleotides outside the gene matches: 4. CDR3 length equals 14 residues. Germline lookup yields CDR1 SGHAT and CDR2 FQNNGV. Here the CDR3 DNA reads TGTGCCAGCAGCTTAGCAGGGGGCGAGAAGACCCAGTACTTC. It is translated as CASSLAGGEKTQYF.